Shown below are 26 T cell receptor beta chains from a single sample sequenced in a study (dated by TCRdb to between 2014 and 2016). Libraries were prepared through 5' RACE. TCRdb records Illumina MiSeq as the sequencer. TCRdb reworked the public reads: Q25 trimming with fastp, MiXCR clone assembly, productive beta chains retained. Rows are unified per CDR3 protein, each entry keeping the most common DNA and genes. In all, the sample holds 9,000 to 10,000 distinct CDR3 sequences, and roughly 15% of those were seen once. The ten largest clones represent less than 4% of the sample. Cells that were CD4+CD25+CD127-/low were isolated as Tregs. Source material: Tregs sorted from blood. These receptors came from a female donor with breast cancer.

A single count supports this clonotype. The junction departs from the called germline gene at one end, perhaps through a read error. V is TRBV18 and J is TRBJ1-2; D not certain. Germline V gene data show CDR1 as KGHSH and CDR2 as LQKENI. The CDR3 extends over 15 amino acids. The CDR3: CANSPPGDRGYGYTF. CDR3 nucleotide sequence: TGTGCCAACTCACCACCCGGAGACCGGGGCTATGGCTACACCTTC.

This clonotype is medium-sized. V is TRBV6-6 and J is TRBJ2-3, with 11 bases fitting TRBD1. This CDR3 spans 14 amino acids. The germline V gene has CDR1 MNHNY and CDR2 SVGAGI (reference sequence). V was pared by 9 bases and J by 4 bases, with 6 bases of the junction left unmatched. The CDR3 nucleotides are TGTGCCAGTACACCGGGACAGGGGGCAGATACGCAGTATTTT. This gives the protein CASTPGQGADTQYF.

This clonotype is classed as medium-sized. The chain links TRBV10-3 to TRBJ2-7, with a weak D call TRBD1 (6 bases). CDR3 length: 14 residues. The V end was cut by 9 bases, the J end by 2 bases, with 17 bases between. Germline loops: CDR1 ENHRY, CDR2 SYGVKD. The CDR3 sequence: CAIRQDLATYEQYF. The CDR3 DNA sequence: TGTGCCATACGACAGGACTTAGCTACCTACGAGCAGTACTTC.

This clonotype is termed medium-sized. The chain combines TRBV7-2 with TRBJ2-3, with 9 nucleotides matching TRBD1. Germline V gene sequence: CDR1 SGHTA, CDR2 FQGNSA. CDR3 size: 15 residues. V lost 1 base, J lost 5 bases, and 4 bases stayed unmatched. Here the CDR3 reads CASSLGGTGLDTQYF. The CDR3 nucleotides are TGTGCCAGCAGCTTAGGAGGGACAGGGCTAGATACGCAGTATTTT.

This clonotype is medium-sized. V and J are TRBV12-3 or TRBV12-4 and TRBJ2-3; no definite D call. Trimming took off 3 bases at V and 2 bases at J, with 6 bases between the two ends. The CDR3 runs 13 residues. The CDR3 DNA reads TGTGCCAGCAGTTTCCCGAACACAGATACGCAGTATTTT. Translating it yields CASSFPNTDTQYF.

This clonotype has just a few counts. This chain uses TRBV28 with TRBJ1-1; D not certain. Trimming took 8 bases from V and 6 from J, leaving 19 bases between them. CDR1 and CDR2 from the germline V gene are MDHEN and SYDVKM. The CDR3 totals 14 residues. Written as DNA, the CDR3 is TGTGCCAGCCCCCCCTCGGGGTTTAGGTCTGAAGCTTTCTTT. This sequence encodes CASPPSGFRSEAFF.

Comments on this clonotype: Relative to the germline gene, one junction end is altered; a read error may explain this. The chain carries TRBV28 and TRBJ2-1; possibly TRBD1 for D (7 bases). There are 23 residues in the CDR3. The germline V gene encodes CDR1 MDHEN and CDR2 SYDVKM. The CDR3 bases are TGTGCCAGCAGTTTAGGTTTGGCAGGGGGTCGCCTAGCGACGTGGAACTCCTACAAGGAGCAGTTCTTC. Translation gives CASSLGLAGGRLATWNSYKEQFF.

Many counts were recorded for this clonotype. The chain combines TRBV20-1 with TRBJ2-3; D gene uncertain. Germline CDR1 DFQATT, CDR2 SNEGSKA (reference sequence). The CDR3 totals 14 residues. CDR3 in amino acids: CRPDSDASTDTQYF. The CDR3 bases are TGCAGACCGGATTCGGATGCTAGCACAGATACGCAGTATTTT.

Remarks on this clonotype: A much larger clone differs from this one at a single base, so this may be a read error. The conserved phenylalanine or tryptophan is not found at the CDR3 terminus, so this likely reflects a read error. The gene calls are TRBV20-1 and TRBJ2-4, with a possible D match to TRBD1 (6 bases). The CDR3 is 13 amino acids. V shed 7 bases and J shed 7 bases, with 17 bases lying between them. Germline CDR1 DFQATT, CDR2 SNEGSKA (reference sequence). CDR3 DNA: TGCAGTGGGAACAGGGTGATGGAGAACATTCAGTACTGC. It translates to CSGNRVMENIQYC.

This clonotype came up a few times. The chain recombines TRBV14 with TRBJ2-7; D not resolved. This CDR3 contains 12 residues. Germline CDR1 is SGHDN and CDR2 is FVKESK. Trimming took 3 bases from V and 2 from J, leaving 5 bases between them. The CDR3 is CASSHGAYEQYF. CDR3 nucleotides: TGTGCCAGCAGCCATGGGGCCTACGAGCAGTACTTC. The whole variable domain, filled in from reference TRBV14 and TRBJ2-7, reads EAGVTQFPSHSVIEKGQTVTLRCDPISGHDNLYWYRRVMGKEIKFLLHFVKESKQDESGMPNNRFLAERTGGTYSTLKVQPAELEDSGVYFCASSHGAYEQYFGPGTRLTVT.

This clonotype was found many times. The chain employs TRBV30 and TRBJ1-3; the D is unclear. The CDR3 loop spans 15 amino acids. Germline-derived CDR1 and CDR2 are GTSNPN and SVGIG (reference sequence). V was pared by 3 bases and J by 0 bases, with 12 bases between. CDR3 loop: CAWRIPALSGNTIYF. The CDR3 DNA sequence: TGTGCCTGGAGAATTCCGGCCCTCTCTGGAAACACCATATATTTT. The variable domain in full, with the rest retrieved from reference TRBV30 and TRBJ1-3, is SQTIHQWPATLVQPVGSPLSLECTVEGTSNPNLYWYRQAAGRGLQLLFYSVGIGQISSEVPQNLSASRPQDRQFILSSKKLLLSDSGFYLCAWRIPALSGNTIYFGEGSWLTVV.

Judged by abundance, this clonotype is medium-sized (0.01 to 0.1%). This rearrangement joins TRBV6-2 or TRBV6-3 to TRBJ2-7; a weak D match, TRBD2 (7 bases). Between the trimmed V and J ends, which lost 4 bases and 4 bases, there was a span of 26 bases. This CDR3 has 18 amino acids. Germline-derived CDR1 and CDR2 are MNHEY and SVGEGT. DNA for the CDR3: TGTGCCAGCAGTTGGGGGGGGCTTCGCAGGACAGAACGATACGAGCAGTACTTC. Protein: CASSWGGLRRTERYEQYF.

This clonotype is medium-sized in the sample. The genes are TRBV28 and TRBJ2-5, with no clear D. Per the germline V gene, CDR1 is MDHEN and CDR2 is SYDVKM. The CDR3 is 13 residues long. The V end was cut by 5 bases, the J end by 5 bases, with 12 bases between. This CDR3 reads CASSGPFRETQYF. CDR3 nucleotides: TGTGCCAGCAGTGGACCCTTCAGGGAGACCCAGTACTTC.

The V and J genes are TRBV18 and TRBJ2-5, with 9 bases lining up with TRBD1. CDR1 and CDR2 (germline): KGHSH, LQKENI. The V segment lost 6 bases and the J segment 4 bases; nucleotides outside the gene matches: 12. CDR3 length equals 16 residues. CDR3 sequence reads: CASSTEQNRGRETQYF. Written as DNA, the CDR3 is TGTGCCAGCTCCACTGAACAAAACAGGGGGCGAGAGACCCAGTACTTC.

This chain uses TRBV2 with TRBJ1-2; maybe TRBD1 (6 bases). Looked up from germline, CDR1 is SNHLY and CDR2 is FYNNEI. The CDR3 totals 13 residues. Trimming shortened V by 7 bases and J by 2 bases, and 11 bases separated the two germline ends. The CDR3 sequence: CASISGTNYGYTF. The CDR3 DNA reads as TGTGCCAGCATCTCCGGGACAAACTATGGCTACACCTTC.

The sample holds many counts of this clonotype. The chain combines TRBV19 with TRBJ2-6; D might be TRBD2 (6 bases). Trimming removed 7 bases from V and 2 bases from J, with 15 bases in between. The CDR3 consists of 16 residues. Germline CDR1 LNHDA, CDR2 SQIVND (reference sequence). DNA for the CDR3: TGTGCCAGTACCCCCTGGGGACTGACTGGGGCCAACGTCCTGACTTTC. It codes for CASTPWGLTGANVLTF.

This clonotype was found many times. For the CDR3, the DNA is TGCGCCAGCAGCCAACTGAACCTATTAACCAAAAACATTCAGTACTTC. Translating it yields CASSQLNLLTKNIQYF. The chain couples TRBV4-1 to TRBJ2-4, with D hard to call. Trimming took 2 bases from V and 2 from J, leaving 13 bases between them. The V gene's germline CDR1 is MGHRA and CDR2 YSYEKL. The length of the CDR3 is 16 residues.

On this clonotype itself: Because it lacks the conserved phenylalanine or tryptophan at the end, this CDR3 is likely a read error. The V call is TRBV11-3, the J call TRBJ1-1; 8 bases align to TRBD1. The germline V gene has CDR1 SGHNT and CDR2 YENEEA. The CDR3 is 15 amino acids. DNA of the CDR3: TGTGCCAACAGACACAGACAGGGGCTGAACAATGAAGCTTTCTGT. It translates to CANRHRQGLNNEAFC.

This clonotype came up a few times. The V and J genes are TRBV2 and TRBJ2-5; either TRBD1 or TRBD2 may fit D (5 bases each). CDR3 length: 12 amino acids. Trimming took 8 bases from V and 5 from J, leaving 12 bases between them. Looked up from germline, CDR1 is SNHLY and CDR2 is FYNNEI. The CDR3 loop reads CASQGVGETQYF. As DNA, the CDR3 is TGTGCCAGCCAGGGAGTGGGGGAGACCCAGTACTTC. Full variable domain (missing parts from reference TRBV2 and TRBJ2-5): EPEVTQTPSHQVTQMGQEVILRCVPISNHLYFYWYRQILGQKVEFLVSFYNNEISEKSEIFDDQFSVERPDGSNFTLKIRSTKLEDSAMYFCASQGVGETQYFGPGTRLLVL.

This clonotype is medium-sized. Written as DNA, the CDR3 is TGTGCCAGCAGCCCCGGGACTAGCGGGAGCAGCACAGATACGCAGTATTTT. This sequence encodes CASSPGTSGSSTDTQYF. J is TRBJ2-3 and V is TRBV5-6, with 14 bases aligning to TRBD2. With V trimmed by 4 bases and J by 0 bases, 4 bases remained unmatched. CDR1 is SGHDT, CDR2 YYEEEE, per germline. CDR3 length: 17 residues.

Regarding this clonotype: Being one base from a much bigger clone, this may be a read error. This sequence joins TRBV4-3 and TRBJ2-2; D could derive from TRBD1 or TRBD2 (5 bases each). This CDR3 contains 12 residues. Looked up from germline, CDR1 is LGHNA and CDR2 is YSLEER. This chain's CDR3 is CASSVGTGEPFF. CDR3 DNA: TGCGCCAGCAGCGTGGGGACCGGGGAGCCGTTTTTT.

A note on this clonotype: This may arise from a read error, as a much more abundant clone is one base away. CDR3 sequence: CASSLRGGQPQQF. In DNA, the CDR3 is TGTGCCAGCAGCTTACGGGGGGGCCAGCCCCAGCAGTTT. The chain links TRBV7-2 to TRBJ1-5; TRBD1 might be the D (6 bases). The germline CDR1 and CDR2 sequences are SGHTA and FQGNSA. The CDR3 covers 13 residues.

This clonotype was counted a few times. With a much larger clone just one base away, this may be a read error. V is TRBV6-1 and J is TRBJ1-5; D possibly corresponds to TRBD1 (5 bases). Germline loops: CDR1 MNHNS, CDR2 SASEGT. V was shortened by 7 bases and J by 2 bases, with 15 bases between the two germline ends. This CDR3 has 15 residues. The CDR3 nucleotides read TGTGCCAGCATGGGGGGAGGGAGTGGCAATCAGCCCCAGCATTTT. Protein product: CASMGGGSGNQPQHF.

This clonotype came up many times. The chain employs TRBV27 and TRBJ2-7; D is perhaps TRBD1 or TRBD2 (7 bases each). The CDR3 contains 17 residues. CDR1 and CDR2 (germline): MNHEY, SMNVEV (reference sequence). V lost 2 bases and J lost 3, with 20 bases in between. The DNA of the CDR3 is TGTGCCAGCAGTTTAATGGCGGGGGTGACAGGGAGCTACGAGCAGTACTTC. Amino acid sequence: CASSLMAGVTGSYEQYF.

This rearrangement joins TRBV12-3 or TRBV12-4 to TRBJ2-1; D gene unclear. The CDR3 sequence is 12 residues long. With 6 bases removed from V and 3 bases from J, the gap between germline ends came to 6 bases. CDR3 bases: TGTGCCAGCAGCTCTAACTACAATGAGCAGTTCTTC. It encodes CASSSNYNEQFF.

J is TRBJ2-7 and V is TRBV5-1; 9 bases are shared with TRBD2. Per the germline V gene, CDR1 is SGHRS and CDR2 is YFSETQ. The trim removed 4 bases at V and 3 bases at J, leaving 8 bases unmatched. The CDR3 consists of 15 residues. Here the CDR3 reads CASSRLAEEVYEQYF. Written as DNA, the CDR3 is TGCGCCAGCAGCCGACTAGCGGAAGAAGTCTACGAGCAGTACTTC.